This T cell receptor beta chain comes out of a study of OX40 agonist ivuxolimab in advanced cancers. V was pared by 1 base and J by 0 bases, with 7 bases between. Germline assignment: CDR1 SGHAT and CDR2 FQNNGV. There are 14 residues in the CDR3. The data were produced by immunoSEQ multiplex PCR, yet TCRdb's version contains in-frame clones alone and is incomplete. This sample has some 17,000 clones, with approximately 72% found just once. The sequence was obtained from an adult with an advanced solid tumor such as melanoma, head and neck, liver or kidney cancer. The specimen was CD4+ or CD8+ T cells sorted from blood, collected in a trial of the OX40 agonist ivuxolimab. This chain links TRBV11-2 with TRBJ2-7; a weak D match, TRBD1 (6 bases). CDR3 DNA: TGTGCCAGCAGCTTAGTCAGGGGCTCCTACGAGCAGTACTTC. Translating gives CASSLVRGSYEQYF.